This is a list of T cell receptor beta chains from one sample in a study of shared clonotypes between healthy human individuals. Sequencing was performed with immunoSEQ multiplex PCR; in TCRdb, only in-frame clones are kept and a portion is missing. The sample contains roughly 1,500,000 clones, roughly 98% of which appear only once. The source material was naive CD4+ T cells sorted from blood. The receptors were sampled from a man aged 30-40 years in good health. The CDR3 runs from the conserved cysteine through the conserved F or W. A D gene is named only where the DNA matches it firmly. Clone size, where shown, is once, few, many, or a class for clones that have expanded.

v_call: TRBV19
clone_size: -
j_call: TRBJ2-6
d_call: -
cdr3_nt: TGTGCCAGTAGTATAGATCCTGCGTTCCACAGGGCTGGGGCCAACGTCCTGACTTTC
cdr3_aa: CASSIDPAFHRAGANVLTF

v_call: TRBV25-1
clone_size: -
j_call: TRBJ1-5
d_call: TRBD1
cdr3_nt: TGTGCCAGCAGTGCAGCAGGGGGGCCAAATCAGCCCCAGCATTTT
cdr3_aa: CASSAAGGPNQPQHF

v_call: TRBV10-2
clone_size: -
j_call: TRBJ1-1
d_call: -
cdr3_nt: TGCGCCAGCAGTGAGTCTGGGGGGTCCACTGAAGCTTTCTTT
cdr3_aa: CASSESGGSTEAFF

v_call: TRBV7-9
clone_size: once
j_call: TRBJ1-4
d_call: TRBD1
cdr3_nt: TGTGCCAGCAGCTTGGGGACAGGGTCCGAAAAACTGTTTTTT
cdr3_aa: CASSLGTGSEKLFF

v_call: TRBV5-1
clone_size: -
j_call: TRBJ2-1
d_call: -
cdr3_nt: TGCGCCAGCAGCTTGGACGGGCTAACTTACAATGAGCAGTTCTTC
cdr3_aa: CASSLDGLTYNEQFF

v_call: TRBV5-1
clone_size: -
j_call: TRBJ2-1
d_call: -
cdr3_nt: TGCGCCAGCAGCTTGTCGGGTCTCAATGAGCAGTTCTTC
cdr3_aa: CASSLSGLNEQFF

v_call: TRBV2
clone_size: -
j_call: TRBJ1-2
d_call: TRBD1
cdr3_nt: TGTGCCAGCAGTGAGCGCACAGGGGGAGCTAACTATGGCTACACCTTC
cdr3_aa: CASSERTGGANYGYTF

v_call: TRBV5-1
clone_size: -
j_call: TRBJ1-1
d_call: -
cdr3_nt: TGCGCCAGCAGCTTGGTCCGGGGCACTGAAGCTTTCTTT
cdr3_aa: CASSLVRGTEAFF

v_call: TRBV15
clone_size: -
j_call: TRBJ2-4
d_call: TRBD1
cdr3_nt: TGTGCCACCAGAGCGACAGGGGATAATGTGGCCAAAAACATTCAGTACTTC
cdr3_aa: CATRATGDNVAKNIQYF

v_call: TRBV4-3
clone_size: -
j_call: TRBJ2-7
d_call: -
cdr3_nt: TGCGCCAGCAGCCAATGGGGTAAATCCTACGAGCAGTACTTC
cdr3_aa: CASSQWGKSYEQYF

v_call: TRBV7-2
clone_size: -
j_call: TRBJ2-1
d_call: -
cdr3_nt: TGTGCCAGCAGCTTATCGCAGGGTTACAATGAGCAGTTCTTC
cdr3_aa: CASSLSQGYNEQFF

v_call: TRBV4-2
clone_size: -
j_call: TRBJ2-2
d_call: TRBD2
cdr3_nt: TGTGCCAGCAGCCAAGGGGCTAGCGGAAACACCGGGGAGCTGTTTTTT
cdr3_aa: CASSQGASGNTGELFF

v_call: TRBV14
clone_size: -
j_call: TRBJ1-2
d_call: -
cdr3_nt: TGTGCCAGCAGCCTACTGGGGGTACAACCATATGGCTACACCTTC
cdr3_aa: CASSLLGVQPYGYTF

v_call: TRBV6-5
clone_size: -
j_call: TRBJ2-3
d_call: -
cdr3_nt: TGTGCCAGCAGTTACGAGGCAAAAGATACGCAGTATTTT
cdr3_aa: CASSYEAKDTQYF